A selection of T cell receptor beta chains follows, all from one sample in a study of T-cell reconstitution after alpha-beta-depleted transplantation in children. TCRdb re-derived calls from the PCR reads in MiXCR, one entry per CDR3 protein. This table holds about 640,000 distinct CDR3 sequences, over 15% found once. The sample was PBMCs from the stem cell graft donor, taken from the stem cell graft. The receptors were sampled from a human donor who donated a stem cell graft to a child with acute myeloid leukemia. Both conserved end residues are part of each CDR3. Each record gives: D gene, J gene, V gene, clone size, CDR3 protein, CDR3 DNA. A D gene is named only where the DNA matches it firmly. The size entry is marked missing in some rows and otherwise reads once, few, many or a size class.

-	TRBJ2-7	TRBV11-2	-	CASSSSTQGYEQYF	TGTGCCAGCAGTTCCTCGACCCAGGGCTACGAGCAGTACTTC
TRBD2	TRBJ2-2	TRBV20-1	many	CSASPASGGYTGELFF	TGCAGTGCTAGTCCCGCTAGCGGGGGGTACACCGGGGAGCTGTTTTTT
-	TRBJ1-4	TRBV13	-	CASSLQGPNEKLFF	TGTGCCAGCAGCTTGCAGGGGCCTAATGAAAAACTGTTTTTT
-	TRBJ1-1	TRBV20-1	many	CSARALPGRTEAFF	TGCAGTGCTAGAGCCTTGCCTGGGAGGACTGAAGCTTTCTTT
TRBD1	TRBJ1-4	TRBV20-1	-	CSADRGGREKLFF	TGCAGTGCGGACAGGGGAGGAAGGGAAAAACTGTTTTTT
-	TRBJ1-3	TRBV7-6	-	CASSLGRGLRGGNTIYF	TGTGCCAGCAGCTTAGGAAGAGGGCTAAGAGGCGGAAACACCATATATTTT
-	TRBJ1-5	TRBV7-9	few	CASSQIGGSDQPQHF	TGTGCCAGCAGCCAGATAGGAGGGAGCGATCAGCCCCAGCATTTT
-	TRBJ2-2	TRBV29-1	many	CSVLRNTGELFF	TGCAGCGTTCTGAGGAACACCGGGGAGCTGTTTTTT
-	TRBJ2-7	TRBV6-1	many	CASRATYEQYF	TGTGCCAGCAGGGCTACCTACGAGCAGTACTTC
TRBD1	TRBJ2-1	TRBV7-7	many	CASSPPTGPEQFF	TGTGCCAGCAGCCCACCGACAGGGCCCGAGCAGTTCTTC
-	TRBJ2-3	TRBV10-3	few	CAIYSQPTDTQYF	TGTGCCATCTACAGCCAACCCACAGATACGCAGTATTTT
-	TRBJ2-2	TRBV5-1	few	CASTPTVDTGELFF	TGCGCCAGCACCCCGACTGTGGACACCGGGGAGCTGTTTTTT
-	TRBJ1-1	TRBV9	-	CASSGGVGLNTEAFF	TGTGCCAGCAGCGGCGGGGTGGGTTTGAACACTGAAGCTTTCTTT
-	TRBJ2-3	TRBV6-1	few	CASNPASPSFTDTQYF	TGTGCCAGCAACCCTGCATCCCCTTCGTTCACAGATACGCAGTATTTT
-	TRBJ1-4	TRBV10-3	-	CAVWKEVAEKLFF	TGTGCCGTCTGGAAAGAGGTGGCTGAAAAACTGTTTTTT
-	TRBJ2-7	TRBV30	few	CACIKQSSGVSSYEQYF	TGTGCCTGTATCAAACAATCGAGCGGAGTGAGCTCCTACGAGCAGTACTTC
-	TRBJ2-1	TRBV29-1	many	CSAWDSPGNEQFF	TGCAGCGCCTGGGACTCCCCGGGCAATGAGCAGTTCTTC
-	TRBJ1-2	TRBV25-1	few	CASSPGPYGGYTF	TGTGCCAGCAGTCCGGGCCCTTATGGTGGCTACACCTTC
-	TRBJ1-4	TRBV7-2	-	CASSLGQARDEKLFF	TGTGCCAGCAGCTTAGGACAGGCCCGAGATGAAAAACTGTTTTTT
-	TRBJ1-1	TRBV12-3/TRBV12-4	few	CASSLRQLLNTEAFF	TGTGCCAGCAGTTTAAGACAGTTATTGAACACTGAAGCTTTCTTT
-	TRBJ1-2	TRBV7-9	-	CASSLRGGPRQQYGYTF	TGTGCCAGCAGCTTACGTGGCGGGCCCCGTCAACAATATGGCTACACCTTC
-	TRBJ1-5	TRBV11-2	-	CASSLVSGNQPQHF	TGTGCCAGCAGCTTAGTCTCAGGGAATCAGCCCCAGCATTTT
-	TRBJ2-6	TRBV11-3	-	CASSLVVSSGANVLTF	TGTGCCAGCAGCTTAGTTGTGAGCTCTGGGGCCAACGTCCTGACTTTC
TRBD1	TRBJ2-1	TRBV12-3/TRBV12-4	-	CASTGTGAYNEQFF	TGTGCCAGCACCGGGACAGGGGCTTACAATGAGCAGTTCTTC
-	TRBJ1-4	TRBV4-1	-	CASSQAGPTNEKLFF	TGCGCCAGCAGCCAAGCCGGGCCCACTAATGAAAAACTGTTTTTT
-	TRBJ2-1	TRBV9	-	CASSPWMGSYNEQFF	TGTGCCAGCAGCCCTTGGATGGGCTCCTACAATGAGCAGTTCTTC
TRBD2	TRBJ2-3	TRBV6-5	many	CASSPGTSGSYTDTQYF	TGTGCCAGCAGTCCCGGGACTAGCGGTTCGTACACAGATACGCAGTATTTT
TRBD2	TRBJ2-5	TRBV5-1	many	CASSTRAGDQETQYF	TGCGCCAGCAGCACAAGGGCGGGGGACCAAGAGACCCAGTACTTC
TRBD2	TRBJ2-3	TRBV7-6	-	CASSLAWRGDSTDTQYF	TGTGCCAGCAGCCTGGCGTGGCGGGGGGATAGCACAGATACGCAGTATTTT
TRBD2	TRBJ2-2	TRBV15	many	CATSREALAVTGELFF	TGTGCCACCAGCAGAGAGGCACTAGCGGTCACCGGGGAGCTGTTTTTT
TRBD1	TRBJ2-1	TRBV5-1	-	CASSPMTGIVTNEQFF	TGCGCCAGCAGCCCCATGACAGGGATTGTTACCAATGAGCAGTTCTTC
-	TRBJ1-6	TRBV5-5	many	CASSGEHSGNSPLHF	TGTGCCAGCAGCGGGGAGCACAGCGGAAATTCACCCCTCCACTTT
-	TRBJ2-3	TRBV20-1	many	CSASPPLVRDTQYF	TGCAGTGCTAGTCCCCCTCTAGTTCGAGATACGCAGTATTTT
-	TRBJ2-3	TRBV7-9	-	CASSLAGTHTQYF	TGTGCCAGCAGCTTAGCGGGGACCCATACGCAGTATTTT
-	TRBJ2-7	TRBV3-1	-	CASSQVSHEQYF	TGTGCCAGCAGCCAAGTTTCGCACGAGCAGTACTTC
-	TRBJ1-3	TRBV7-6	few	CASSRGIYSGNTIYF	TGTGCCAGCAGCCGAGGGATTTACTCTGGAAACACCATATATTTT
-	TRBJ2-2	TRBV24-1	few	CATSIDGELFF	TGTGCCACCAGTATCGACGGGGAGCTGTTTTTT